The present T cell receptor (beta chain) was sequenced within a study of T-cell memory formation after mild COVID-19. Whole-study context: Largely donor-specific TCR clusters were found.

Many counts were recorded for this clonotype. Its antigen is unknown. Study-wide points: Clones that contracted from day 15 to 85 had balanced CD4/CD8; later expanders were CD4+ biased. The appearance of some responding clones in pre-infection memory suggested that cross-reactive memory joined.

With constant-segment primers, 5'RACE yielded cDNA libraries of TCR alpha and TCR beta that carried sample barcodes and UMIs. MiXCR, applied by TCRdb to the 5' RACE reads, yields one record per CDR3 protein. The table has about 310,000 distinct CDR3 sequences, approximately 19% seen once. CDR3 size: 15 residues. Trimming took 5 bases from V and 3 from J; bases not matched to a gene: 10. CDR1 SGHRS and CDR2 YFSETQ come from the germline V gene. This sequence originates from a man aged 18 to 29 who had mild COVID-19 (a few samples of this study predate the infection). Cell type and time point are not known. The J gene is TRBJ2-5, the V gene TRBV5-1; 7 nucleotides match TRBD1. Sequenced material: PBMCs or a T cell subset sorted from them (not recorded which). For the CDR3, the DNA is TGCGCCAGCAGTCCGACAGGGCGAGGGGAAGAGACCCAGTACTTC. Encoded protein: CASSPTGRGEETQYF.